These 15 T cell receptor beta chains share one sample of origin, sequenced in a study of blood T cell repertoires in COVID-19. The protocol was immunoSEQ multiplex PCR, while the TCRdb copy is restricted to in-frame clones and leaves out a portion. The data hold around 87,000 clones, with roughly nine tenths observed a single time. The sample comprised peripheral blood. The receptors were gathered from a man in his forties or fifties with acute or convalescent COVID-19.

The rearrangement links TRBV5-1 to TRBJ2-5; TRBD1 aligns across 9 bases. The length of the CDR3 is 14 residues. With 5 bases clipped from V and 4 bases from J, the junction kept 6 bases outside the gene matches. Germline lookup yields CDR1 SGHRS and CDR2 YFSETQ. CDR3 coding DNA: TGCGCCAGCAGTTTTGACAGGGGGGCAGAGACCCAGTACTTC. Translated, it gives CASSFDRGAETQYF.

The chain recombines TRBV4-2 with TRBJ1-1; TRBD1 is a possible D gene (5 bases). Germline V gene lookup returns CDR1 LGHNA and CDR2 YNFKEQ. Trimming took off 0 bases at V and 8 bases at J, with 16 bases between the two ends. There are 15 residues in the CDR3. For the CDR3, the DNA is TGTGCCAGCAGCCAAGAAGGAGACAGAGCCTACGAAGCTTTCTTT. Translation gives CASSQEGDRAYEAFF.

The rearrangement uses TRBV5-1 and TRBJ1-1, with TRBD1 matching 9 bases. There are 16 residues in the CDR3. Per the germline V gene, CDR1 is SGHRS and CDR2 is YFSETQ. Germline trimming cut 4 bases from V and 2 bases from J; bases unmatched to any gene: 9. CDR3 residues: CASSPGTGWGNTEAFF. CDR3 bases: TGCGCCAGCAGCCCCGGGACAGGGTGGGGAAACACTGAAGCTTTCTTT.

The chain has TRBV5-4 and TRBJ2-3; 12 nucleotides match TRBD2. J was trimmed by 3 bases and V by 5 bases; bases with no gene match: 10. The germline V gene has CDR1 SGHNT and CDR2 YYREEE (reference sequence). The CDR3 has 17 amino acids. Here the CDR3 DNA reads TGTGCCAGCAGTGTATCGCCCGGGACTAGCGGGACAGATACGCAGTATTTT. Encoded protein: CASSVSPGTSGTDTQYF.

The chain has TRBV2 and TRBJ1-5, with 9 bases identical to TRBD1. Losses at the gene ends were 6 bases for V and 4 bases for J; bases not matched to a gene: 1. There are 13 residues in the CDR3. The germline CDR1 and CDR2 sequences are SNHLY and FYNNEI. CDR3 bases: TGTGCCAGCAGCGGACAGGGGAATCAGCCCCAGCATTTT. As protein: CASSGQGNQPQHF.

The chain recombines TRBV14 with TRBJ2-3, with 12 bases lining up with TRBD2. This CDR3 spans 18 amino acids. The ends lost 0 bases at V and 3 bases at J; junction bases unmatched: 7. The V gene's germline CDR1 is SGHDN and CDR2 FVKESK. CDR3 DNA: TGTGCCAGCAGCCAAGATCTGGCTAGCGGGGGGGTTACAGATACGCAGTATTTT. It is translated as CASSQDLASGGVTDTQYF.

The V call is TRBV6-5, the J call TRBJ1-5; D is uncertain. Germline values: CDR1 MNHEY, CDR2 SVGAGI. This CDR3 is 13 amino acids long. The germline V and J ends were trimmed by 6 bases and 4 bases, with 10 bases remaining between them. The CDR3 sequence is CASSLLDNQPQHF. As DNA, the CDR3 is TGTGCCAGCAGCCTTCTAGATAATCAGCCCCAGCATTTT.

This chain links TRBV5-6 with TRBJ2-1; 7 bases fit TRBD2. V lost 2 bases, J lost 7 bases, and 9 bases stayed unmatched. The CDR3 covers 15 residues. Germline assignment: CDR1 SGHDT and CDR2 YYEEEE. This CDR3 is CASSFSGLGLNEQFF. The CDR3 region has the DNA TGTGCCAGCAGCTTTTCCGGACTAGGTCTAAATGAGCAGTTCTTC.

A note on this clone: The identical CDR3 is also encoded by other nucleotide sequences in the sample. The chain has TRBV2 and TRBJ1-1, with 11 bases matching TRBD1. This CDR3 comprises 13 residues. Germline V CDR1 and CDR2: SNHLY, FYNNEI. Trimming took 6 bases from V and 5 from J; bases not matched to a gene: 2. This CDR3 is CASRGTGGTEAFF. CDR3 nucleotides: TGTGCCAGCAGGGGGACAGGGGGTACTGAAGCTTTCTTT.

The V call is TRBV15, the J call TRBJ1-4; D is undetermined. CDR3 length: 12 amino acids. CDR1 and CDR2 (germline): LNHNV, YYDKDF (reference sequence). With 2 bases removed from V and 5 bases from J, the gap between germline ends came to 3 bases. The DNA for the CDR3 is TGTGCCACCAGCAGATCGAATGAAAAACTGTTTTTT. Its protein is CATSRSNEKLFF.

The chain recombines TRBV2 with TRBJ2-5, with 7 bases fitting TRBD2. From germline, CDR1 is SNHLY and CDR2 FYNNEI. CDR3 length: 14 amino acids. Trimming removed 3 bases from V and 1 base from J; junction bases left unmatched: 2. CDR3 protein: CASSEGLIQETQYF. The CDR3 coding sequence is TGTGCCAGCAGTGAGGGACTAATCCAAGAGACCCAGTACTTC. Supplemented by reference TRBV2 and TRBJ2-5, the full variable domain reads EPEVTQTPSHQVTQMGQEVILRCVPISNHLYFYWYRQILGQKVEFLVSFYNNEISEKSEIFDDQFSVERPDGSNFTLKIRSTKLEDSAMYFCASSEGLIQETQYFGPGTRLLVL.

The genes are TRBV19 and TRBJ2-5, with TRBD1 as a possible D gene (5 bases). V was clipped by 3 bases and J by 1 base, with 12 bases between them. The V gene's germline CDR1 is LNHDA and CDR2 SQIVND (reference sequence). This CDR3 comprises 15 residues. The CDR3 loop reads CASSISRVVQETQYF. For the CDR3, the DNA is TGTGCCAGTAGTATTAGCAGGGTCGTCCAAGAGACCCAGTACTTC. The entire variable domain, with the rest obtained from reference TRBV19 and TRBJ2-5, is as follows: DGGITQSPKYLFRKEGQNVTLSCEQNLNHDAMYWYRQDPGQGLRLIYYSQIVNDFQKGDIAEGYSVSREKKESFPLTVTSAQKNPTAFYLCASSISRVVQETQYFGPGTRLLVL.

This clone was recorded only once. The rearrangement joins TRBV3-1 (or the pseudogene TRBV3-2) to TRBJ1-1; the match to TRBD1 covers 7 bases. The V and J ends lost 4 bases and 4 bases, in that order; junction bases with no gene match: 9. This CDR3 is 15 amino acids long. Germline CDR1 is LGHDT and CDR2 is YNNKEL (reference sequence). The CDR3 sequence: CASSLRTGGFTEAFF. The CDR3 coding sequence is TGTGCCAGCAGCCTCAGGACAGGCGGGTTCACTGAAGCTTTCTTT.

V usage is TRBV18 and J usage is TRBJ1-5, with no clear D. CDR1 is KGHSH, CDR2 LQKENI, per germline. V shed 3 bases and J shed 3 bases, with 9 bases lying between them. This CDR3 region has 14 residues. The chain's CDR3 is CASSPSGFNQPQHF. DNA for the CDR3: TGTGCCAGCTCACCTTCAGGATTCAATCAGCCCCAGCATTTT.

The CDR3 DNA is TGTGCCAGCAGCCAAGATGAAGGGACAGGGGGGACGGTGGACATTCAGTACTTC. Protein product: CASSQDEGTGGTVDIQYF. The chain joins TRBV3-1 (or the pseudogene TRBV3-2) to TRBJ2-4; the match to TRBD1 covers 11 bases. Germline trimming cut 0 bases from V and 8 bases from J; bases unmatched to any gene: 12. The CDR3 is 18 amino acids. From germline, CDR1 is LGHDT and CDR2 YNNKEL (reference sequence).